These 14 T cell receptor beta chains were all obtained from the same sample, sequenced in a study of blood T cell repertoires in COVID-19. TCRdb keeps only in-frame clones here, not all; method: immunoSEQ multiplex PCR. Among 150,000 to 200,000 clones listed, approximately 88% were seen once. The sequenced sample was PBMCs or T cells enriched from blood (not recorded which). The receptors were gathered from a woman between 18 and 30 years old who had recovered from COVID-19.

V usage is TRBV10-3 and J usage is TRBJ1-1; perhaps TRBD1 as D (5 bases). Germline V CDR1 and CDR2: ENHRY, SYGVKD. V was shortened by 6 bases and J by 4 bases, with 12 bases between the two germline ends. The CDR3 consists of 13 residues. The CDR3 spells CAIRAGIGTEAFF. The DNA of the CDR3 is TGTGCCATCAGAGCAGGGATTGGCACTGAAGCTTTCTTT.

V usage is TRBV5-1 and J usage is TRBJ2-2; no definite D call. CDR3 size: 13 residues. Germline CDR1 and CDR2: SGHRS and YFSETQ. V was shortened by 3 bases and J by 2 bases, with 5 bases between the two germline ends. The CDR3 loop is CASSSLNTGELFF. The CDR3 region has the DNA TGCGCCAGCAGCTCACTAAACACCGGGGAGCTGTTTTTT.

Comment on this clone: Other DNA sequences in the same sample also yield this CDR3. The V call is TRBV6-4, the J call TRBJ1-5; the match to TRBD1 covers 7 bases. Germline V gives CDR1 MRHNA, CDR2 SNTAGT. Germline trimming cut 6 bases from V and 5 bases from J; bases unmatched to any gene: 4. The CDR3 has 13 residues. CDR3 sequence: CASSRDRDQPQHF. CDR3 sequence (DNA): TGTGCCAGCAGCCGAGACAGGGATCAGCCCCAGCATTTT.

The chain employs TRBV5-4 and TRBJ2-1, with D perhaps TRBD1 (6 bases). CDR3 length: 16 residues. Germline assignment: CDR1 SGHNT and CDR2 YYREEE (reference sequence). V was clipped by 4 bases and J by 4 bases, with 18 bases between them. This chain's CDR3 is CASSPNRVKTYNEQFF. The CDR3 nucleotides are TGTGCCAGCAGCCCAAACAGGGTGAAAACATACAATGAGCAGTTCTTC.

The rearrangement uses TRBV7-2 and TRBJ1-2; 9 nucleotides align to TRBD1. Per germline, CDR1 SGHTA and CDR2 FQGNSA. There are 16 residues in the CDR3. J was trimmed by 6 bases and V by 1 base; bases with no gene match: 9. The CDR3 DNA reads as TGTGCCAGCAGCTTAGTATTTTCAGGGACAGGGAATGGCTACACCTTC. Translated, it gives CASSLVFSGTGNGYTF. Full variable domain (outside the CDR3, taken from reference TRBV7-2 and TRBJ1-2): GAGVSQSPSNKVTEKGKDVELRCDPISGHTALYWYRQSLGQGLEFLIYFQGNSAPDKSGLPSDRFSAERTGGSVSTLTIQRTQQEDSAVYLCASSLVFSGTGNGYTFGSGTRLTVV.

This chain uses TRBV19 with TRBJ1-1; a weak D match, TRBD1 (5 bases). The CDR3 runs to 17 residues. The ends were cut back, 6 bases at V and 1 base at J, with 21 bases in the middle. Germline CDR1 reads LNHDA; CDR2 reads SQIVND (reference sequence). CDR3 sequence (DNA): TGTGCCAGTAGGGGACGGGGACTACCACGGGAGAACACTGAAGCTTTCTTT. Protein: CASRGRGLPRENTEAFF.

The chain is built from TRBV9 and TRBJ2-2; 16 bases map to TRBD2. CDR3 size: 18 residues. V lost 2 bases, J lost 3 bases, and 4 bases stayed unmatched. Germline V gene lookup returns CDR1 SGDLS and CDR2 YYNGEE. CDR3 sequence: CASSVGTSGRADTGELFF. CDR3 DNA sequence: TGTGCCAGCAGCGTCGGGACTAGCGGGAGGGCCGACACCGGGGAGCTGTTTTTT.

The DNA for the CDR3 is TGTGCCTGGAGTGAGCTCGGGAGCACAGATACGCAGTATTTT. The encoded protein is CAWSELGSTDTQYF. The chain is built from TRBV30 and TRBJ2-3; D uncertain. The CDR3 contains 14 residues. Germline V gene lookup returns CDR1 GTSNPN and CDR2 SVGIG (reference sequence). Trimming removed 1 base from V and 0 bases from J, with 8 bases in between.

The CDR3 coding sequence is TGTGCCAGCAGCTCAGCGGGGGGGCCGACAGATACGCAGTATTTT. Encoded protein: CASSSAGGPTDTQYF. The V gene is TRBV7-2, the J gene TRBJ2-3, with 10 bases identical to TRBD2. Trimming at V came to 4 bases and at J to 3 bases, leaving 4 bases not matched to a gene. This CDR3 is built from 15 residues. The germline V gene encodes CDR1 SGHTA and CDR2 FQGNSA.

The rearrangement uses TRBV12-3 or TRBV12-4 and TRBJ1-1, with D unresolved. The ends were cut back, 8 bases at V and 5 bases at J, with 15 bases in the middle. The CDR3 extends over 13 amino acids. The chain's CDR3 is CASYPPGETEAFF. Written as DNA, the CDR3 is TGTGCCAGCTACCCTCCGGGTGAAACTGAAGCTTTCTTT.

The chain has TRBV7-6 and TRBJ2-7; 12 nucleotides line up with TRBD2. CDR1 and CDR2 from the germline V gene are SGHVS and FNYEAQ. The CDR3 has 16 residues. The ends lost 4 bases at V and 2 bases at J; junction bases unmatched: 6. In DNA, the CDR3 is TGTGCCAGCAGCTCGAGGACTAGCGGGACCGCCTACGAGCAGTACTTC. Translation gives CASSSRTSGTAYEQYF.

The DNA for the CDR3 is TGCAGCGTTGAAGTGGGGGGAAGAGGTCAGCCCCAGCATTTT. Its protein is CSVEVGGRGQPQHF. The chain joins TRBV29-1 to TRBJ1-5, with D possibly TRBD1 on 5 matching bases. V was cut by 1 base and J by 6 bases, with 13 bases left in between. CDR3 length: 14 amino acids. Germline CDR1 is SQVTM and CDR2 is ANQGSEA.

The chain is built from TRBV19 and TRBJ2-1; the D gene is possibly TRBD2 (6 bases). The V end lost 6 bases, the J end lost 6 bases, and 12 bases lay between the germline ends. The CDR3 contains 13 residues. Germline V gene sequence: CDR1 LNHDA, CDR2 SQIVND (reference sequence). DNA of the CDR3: TGTGCCAGTAGCTCCGGGACTGGCAATGAGCAGTTCTTC. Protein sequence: CASSSGTGNEQFF.

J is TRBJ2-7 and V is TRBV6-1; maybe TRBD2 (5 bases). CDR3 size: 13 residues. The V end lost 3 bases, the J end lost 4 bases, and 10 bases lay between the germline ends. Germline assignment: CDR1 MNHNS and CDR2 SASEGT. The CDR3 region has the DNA TGTGCCAGCAGTGACGGGGAAGCTTACGAGCAGTACTTC. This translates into CASSDGEAYEQYF.